A selection of T cell receptor beta chains follows, all from one sample in a study of stem cell transplantation in POMP-related autoinflammatory disease. The protocol was immunoSEQ multiplex PCR, while the TCRdb copy is restricted to in-frame clones and leaves out a portion. The sample carries 8,500 to 10,000 clones, 79% recorded once. Sequenced here: CD4+ T cells from PBMCs, sampled after stem cell transplantation. These TCRs come from a human patient with POMP-related autoinflammation and immune dysregulation (PRAID). Some T cells may trace back to the graft donor. Both conserved end residues are part of each CDR3. A D gene is named only where the DNA matches it firmly. Only part of the rows carry a size: once, few, many, or a class if the clone is expanded.

d_call: TRBD1
v_call: TRBV11-3
clone_size: .
j_call: TRBJ2-7
cdr3_length: 14
cdr3_nt: TGTGCCAGCAGCCCCCGGACAGGGGGCTACGAGCAGTACTTC
cdr3_aa: CASSPRTGGYEQYF

d_call: TRBD1
v_call: TRBV7-3
clone_size: .
j_call: TRBJ1-2
cdr3_length: 14
cdr3_nt: TGTGCCAGCAGCTTAACAGGGACAGACTATGGCTACACCTTC
cdr3_aa: CASSLTGTDYGYTF

d_call: .
v_call: TRBV30
clone_size: .
j_call: TRBJ1-6
cdr3_length: 13
cdr3_nt: TGTGCCTGGAGGAGCACGGTGAATTCACCCCTCCACTTT
cdr3_aa: CAWRSTVNSPLHF

d_call: TRBD2
v_call: TRBV7-9
clone_size: once
j_call: TRBJ2-1
cdr3_length: 17
cdr3_nt: TGTGCCAGCAGCTTAATCCCTAGCGGGAGGGAAGGCAATGAGCAGTTCTTC
cdr3_aa: CASSLIPSGREGNEQFF

d_call: .
v_call: TRBV9
clone_size: .
j_call: TRBJ2-3
cdr3_length: 13
cdr3_nt: TGTGCCAGCAGCGTAGTAGCGACAGATACGCAGTATTTT
cdr3_aa: CASSVVATDTQYF

d_call: .
v_call: TRBV5-4
clone_size: medium-sized
j_call: TRBJ1-5
cdr3_length: 15
cdr3_nt: TGTGCCAGCAGCTTGGGGGGGAGAGGCAATCAGCCCCAGCATTTT
cdr3_aa: CASSLGGRGNQPQHF

d_call: .
v_call: TRBV7-2
clone_size: .
j_call: TRBJ2-5
cdr3_length: 13
cdr3_nt: TGTGCCAGCCGACCAGGGAACCAAGAGACCCAGTACTTC
cdr3_aa: CASRPGNQETQYF

d_call: TRBD1
v_call: TRBV7-2
clone_size: .
j_call: TRBJ2-2
cdr3_length: 15
cdr3_nt: TGTGCCAGCAGCTCGGGACAGTCGAACACCGGGGAGCTGTTTTTT
cdr3_aa: CASSSGQSNTGELFF

d_call: .
v_call: TRBV10-3
clone_size: .
j_call: TRBJ2-1
cdr3_length: 13
cdr3_nt: TGTGCCATCAGTCAGACTAGGTTGGGTGAGCAGTTCTTC
cdr3_aa: CAISQTRLGEQFF

d_call: .
v_call: TRBV6-5
clone_size: few
j_call: TRBJ2-7
cdr3_length: 12
cdr3_nt: TGTGCCAGCAGTCACACCACCTACGAGCAGTACTTC
cdr3_aa: CASSHTTYEQYF

d_call: TRBD2
v_call: TRBV27
clone_size: few
j_call: TRBJ2-5
cdr3_length: 17
cdr3_nt: TGTGCCACTCAGTACTCCACCGGGACTAGCGGGCGAGAGACCCAGTACTTC
cdr3_aa: CATQYSTGTSGRETQYF

d_call: .
v_call: TRBV15
clone_size: .
j_call: TRBJ1-1
cdr3_length: 15
cdr3_nt: TGTGCCACCAGCAGAGATCTTGGGGGGCAGGGTGAAGCTTTCTTT
cdr3_aa: CATSRDLGGQGEAFF

d_call: TRBD2
v_call: TRBV25-1
clone_size: .
j_call: TRBJ2-1
cdr3_length: 15
cdr3_nt: TGTGCCAGCAGTGAGGGACTAGGGGTTCCGCTTGAGCAGTTCTTC
cdr3_aa: CASSEGLGVPLEQFF

d_call: TRBD1
v_call: TRBV7-8
clone_size: .
j_call: TRBJ1-4
cdr3_length: 16
cdr3_nt: TGTGCCAGCAGCTTAGCACGAGGGGGCGCCCGTGAAAAACTGTTTTTT
cdr3_aa: CASSLARGGAREKLFF

d_call: .
v_call: TRBV27
clone_size: .
j_call: TRBJ2-3
cdr3_length: 13
cdr3_nt: TGTGCCAGCAGTCCTTGGGGCACAGATACGCAGTATTTT
cdr3_aa: CASSPWGTDTQYF

d_call: .
v_call: TRBV28
clone_size: few
j_call: TRBJ1-5
cdr3_length: 12
cdr3_nt: TGTGCCAGCAGTTTATTTAACCAGCCCCAGCATTTT
cdr3_aa: CASSLFNQPQHF

d_call: TRBD1
v_call: TRBV9
clone_size: once
j_call: TRBJ2-1
cdr3_length: 15
cdr3_nt: TGTGCCAGCAGCACCACAGGGGAATCCTACAATGAGCAGTTCTTC
cdr3_aa: CASSTTGESYNEQFF

d_call: TRBD1
v_call: TRBV10-3
clone_size: .
j_call: TRBJ1-5
cdr3_length: 14
cdr3_nt: TGTGCCATCAGTGGACAGGGAGGTAATCAGCCCCAGCATTTT
cdr3_aa: CAISGQGGNQPQHF

d_call: TRBD2
v_call: TRBV2
clone_size: .
j_call: TRBJ2-1
cdr3_length: 17
cdr3_nt: TGTGCCAGCAGTGAGGTGTTGGGACTAGCGGGATTGAGTGAGCAGTTCTTC
cdr3_aa: CASSEVLGLAGLSEQFF

d_call: .
v_call: TRBV25-1
clone_size: .
j_call: TRBJ1-2
cdr3_length: 13
cdr3_nt: TGTGCCAGCAGTACCAGGGGTAACTATGGCTACACCTTC
cdr3_aa: CASSTRGNYGYTF

d_call: .
v_call: TRBV30
clone_size: .
j_call: TRBJ1-1
cdr3_length: 12
cdr3_nt: TGTGCCTCACAGGGACGCTGGACTGAAGCTTTCTTT
cdr3_aa: CASQGRWTEAFF

d_call: TRBD2
v_call: TRBV6-6
clone_size: .
j_call: TRBJ2-1
cdr3_length: 16
cdr3_nt: TGTGCCAGCAGTTACAAGTTGAGCGGGAGTAACAATGAGCAGTTCTTC
cdr3_aa: CASSYKLSGSNNEQFF

d_call: TRBD2
v_call: TRBV30
clone_size: .
j_call: TRBJ2-1
cdr3_length: 13
cdr3_nt: TGTGCCTCCTACGCGGCGGGAGGCAATGAGCAGTTCTTC
cdr3_aa: CASYAAGGNEQFF

d_call: TRBD2
v_call: TRBV7-8
clone_size: .
j_call: TRBJ2-3
cdr3_length: 23
cdr3_nt: TGTGCCAGCAGCCCCCTCGGCCCGGGGGCGGCTAGCGGGAGGGCCCTAGGGGCAGATACGCAGTATTTT
cdr3_aa: CASSPLGPGAASGRALGADTQYF

d_call: .
v_call: TRBV11-2
clone_size: .
j_call: TRBJ2-2
cdr3_length: 16
cdr3_nt: TGTGCCAGCAGCTTAGAAGTTCACACGCTGACCGGGGAGCTGTTTTTT
cdr3_aa: CASSLEVHTLTGELFF

d_call: .
v_call: TRBV12-3/TRBV12-4
clone_size: few
j_call: TRBJ2-7
cdr3_length: 13
cdr3_nt: TGTGCCAGCACCGTCGCCCCCAAGGACGAGCAGTACTTC
cdr3_aa: CASTVAPKDEQYF

d_call: .
v_call: TRBV5-1
clone_size: .
j_call: TRBJ2-5
cdr3_length: 12
cdr3_nt: TGCGCCAGCAGCAGGACCGGAGAGACCCAGTACTTC
cdr3_aa: CASSRTGETQYF

d_call: TRBD1
v_call: TRBV19
clone_size: .
j_call: TRBJ1-2
cdr3_length: 15
cdr3_nt: TGTGCCAGTAGACTACCGGGACAGGAACCCTATGGCTACACCTTC
cdr3_aa: CASRLPGQEPYGYTF

d_call: .
v_call: TRBV19
clone_size: few
j_call: TRBJ2-3
cdr3_length: 13
cdr3_nt: TGTGCCAGTAGTGCGACCCGCACAGATACGCAGTATTTT
cdr3_aa: CASSATRTDTQYF

d_call: TRBD1
v_call: TRBV19
clone_size: .
j_call: TRBJ1-1
cdr3_length: 16
cdr3_nt: TGTGCCAGTAGTATTATCGGAGACAGGGGCAACACTGAAGCTTTCTTT
cdr3_aa: CASSIIGDRGNTEAFF

d_call: .
v_call: TRBV25-1
clone_size: few
j_call: TRBJ2-5
cdr3_length: 13
cdr3_nt: TGTGCCAGCAGCTTCGGTCCGGGGGAGACCCAGTACTTC
cdr3_aa: CASSFGPGETQYF